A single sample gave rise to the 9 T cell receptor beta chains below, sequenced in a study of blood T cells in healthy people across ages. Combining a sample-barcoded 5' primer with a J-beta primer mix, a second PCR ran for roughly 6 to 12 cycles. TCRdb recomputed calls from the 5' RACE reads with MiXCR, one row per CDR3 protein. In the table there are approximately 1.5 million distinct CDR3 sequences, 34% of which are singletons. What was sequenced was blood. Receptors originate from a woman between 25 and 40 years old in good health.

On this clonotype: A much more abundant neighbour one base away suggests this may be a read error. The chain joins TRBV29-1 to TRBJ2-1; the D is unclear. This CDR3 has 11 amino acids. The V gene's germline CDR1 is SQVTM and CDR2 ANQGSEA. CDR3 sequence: CSVVYSNEQVF. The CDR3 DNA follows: TGCAGCGTTGTTTACAGCAATGAGCAGGTCTTC.

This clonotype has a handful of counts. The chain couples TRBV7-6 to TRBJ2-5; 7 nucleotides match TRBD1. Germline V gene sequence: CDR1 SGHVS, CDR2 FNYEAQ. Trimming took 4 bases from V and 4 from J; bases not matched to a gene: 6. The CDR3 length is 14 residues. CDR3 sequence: CASSYPGQLETQYF. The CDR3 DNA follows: TGTGCCAGCAGCTATCCGGGACAGTTAGAGACCCAGTACTTC.

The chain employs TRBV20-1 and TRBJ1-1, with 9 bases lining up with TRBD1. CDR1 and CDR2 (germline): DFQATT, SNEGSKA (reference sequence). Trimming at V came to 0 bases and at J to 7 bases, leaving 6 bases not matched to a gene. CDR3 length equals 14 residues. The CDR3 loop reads CSARDLRQGVEAFF. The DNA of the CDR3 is TGCAGTGCTAGAGATCTCCGACAGGGGGTTGAAGCTTTCTTT.

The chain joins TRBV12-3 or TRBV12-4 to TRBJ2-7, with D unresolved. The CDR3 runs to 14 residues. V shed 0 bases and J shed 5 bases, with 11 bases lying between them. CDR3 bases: TGTGCCAGCAGTTTAGCCGATTCCCACAACGAGCAGTACTTC. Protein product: CASSLADSHNEQYF.

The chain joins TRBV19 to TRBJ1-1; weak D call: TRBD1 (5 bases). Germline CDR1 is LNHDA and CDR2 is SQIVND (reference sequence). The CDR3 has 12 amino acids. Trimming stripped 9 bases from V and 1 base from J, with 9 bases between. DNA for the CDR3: TGTGCCAGCAAGGGGAAGAACACTGAAGCTTTCTTT. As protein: CASKGKNTEAFF. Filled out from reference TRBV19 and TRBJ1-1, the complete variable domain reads DGGITQSPKYLFRKEGQNVTLSCEQNLNHDAMYWYRQDPGQGLRLIYYSQIVNDFQKGDIAEGYSVSREKKESFPLTVTSAQKNPTAFYLCASKGKNTEAFFGQGTRLTVV.

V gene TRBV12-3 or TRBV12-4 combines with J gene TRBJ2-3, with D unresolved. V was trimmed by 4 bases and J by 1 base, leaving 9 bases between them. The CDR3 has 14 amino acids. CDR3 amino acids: CASSSEVGTDTQYF. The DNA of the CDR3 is TGTGCCAGCAGTTCGGAAGTCGGCACAGATACGCAGTATTTT.

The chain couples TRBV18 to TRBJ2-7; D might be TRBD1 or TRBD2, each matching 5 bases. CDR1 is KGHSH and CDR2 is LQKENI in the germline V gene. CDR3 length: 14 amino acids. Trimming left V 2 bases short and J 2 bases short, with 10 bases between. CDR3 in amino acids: CASSPWTGPYEQYF. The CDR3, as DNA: TGTGCCAGCTCACCATGGACGGGACCCTACGAGCAGTACTTC.

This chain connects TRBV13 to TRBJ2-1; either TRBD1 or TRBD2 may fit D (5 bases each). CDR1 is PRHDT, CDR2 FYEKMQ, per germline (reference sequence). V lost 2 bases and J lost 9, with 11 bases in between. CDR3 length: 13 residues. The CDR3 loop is CASSLWGKAEQFF. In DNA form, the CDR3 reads TGTGCCAGCAGCTTATGGGGGAAAGCTGAGCAGTTCTTC.

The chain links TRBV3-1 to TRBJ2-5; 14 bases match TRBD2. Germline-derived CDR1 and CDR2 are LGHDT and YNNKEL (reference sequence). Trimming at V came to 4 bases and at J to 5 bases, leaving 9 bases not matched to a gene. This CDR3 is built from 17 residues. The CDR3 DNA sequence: TGTGCCAGCAGCCGGAGACTAGCGGGGGGGCTTCGGGAGACCCAGTACTTC. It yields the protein CASSRRLAGGLRETQYF.